The 32 T cell receptor beta chains below all came from one sample that was sequenced in a study of control samples from healthy donors and cancer patients. Generated by immunoSEQ multiplex PCR, the TCRdb table keeps only in-frame clones and is missing some. The table lists roughly 80,000 clones, approximately 90% of them singletons. The sample was blood. Every receptor here comes from a woman aged 50 to 60 in good health.

This sequence joins TRBV7-2 and TRBJ1-3; a possible D gene is TRBD1 (6 bases). Trimming pared 2 bases from V and 8 bases from J, leaving 19 bases between. From germline, CDR1 is SGHTA and CDR2 FQGNSA. The CDR3 covers 16 residues. The CDR3 protein is CASSLTPQGLVDTIYF. The CDR3 DNA is TGTGCCAGCAGCTTAACGCCACAGGGACTCGTAGACACCATATATTTT.

The chain employs TRBV24-1 and TRBJ2-5; 12 nucleotides line up with TRBD1. Trimming took 9 bases from V and 5 from J; bases not matched to a gene: 15. Germline V gives CDR1 KGHDR, CDR2 SFDVKD. The CDR3 has 17 amino acids. CDR3 DNA: TGTGCCACCTCTCGGGGGACAGGGGGCGCCGAGTTGGAGACCCAGTACTTC. Amino acid sequence: CATSRGTGGAELETQYF.

The rearrangement joins TRBV5-6 to TRBJ2-4; 10 bases are shared with TRBD2. The CDR3 spans 14 residues. After removal of 0 bases from V and 13 bases from J, the junction contained 7 bases not matched to a gene. Germline loops: CDR1 SGHDT, CDR2 YYEEEE. The CDR3 protein is CASSLDQAGGSQYF. CDR3 nucleotide sequence: TGTGCCAGCAGCTTGGATCAAGCGGGGGGGTCACAGTACTTC. The full variable domain, its missing parts supplied by reference TRBV5-6 and TRBJ2-4, is DAGVTQSPTHLIKTRGQQVTLRCSPKSGHDTVSWYQQALGQGPQFIFQYYEEEERQRGNFPDRFSGHQFPNYSSELNVNALLLGDSALYLCASSLDQAGGSQYFGAGTRLSVL.

This clone was detected once. The chain joins TRBV28 to TRBJ2-2; TRBD2 matches 8 bases. The CDR3 is made up of 15 amino acids. J lost 3 bases, V lost 4 bases, and 4 bases had no gene match. Germline assignment: CDR1 MDHEN and CDR2 SYDVKM. CDR3 protein: CASSSGGADTGELFF. For the CDR3, the DNA is TGTGCCAGCAGTTCCGGGGGGGCCGACACCGGGGAGCTGTTTTTT.

The V gene is TRBV5-4, the J gene TRBJ1-3; D gene uncertain. Germline V CDR1 and CDR2: SGHNT, YYREEE (reference sequence). Trimming left V 5 bases short and J 0 bases short, with 12 bases between. The CDR3 totals 15 residues. This chain's CDR3 is CASSNGVYSGNTIYF. DNA for the CDR3: TGTGCCAGCAGTAACGGAGTATACTCTGGAAACACCATATATTTT.

In this sample, this clone turned up once. The V and J genes are TRBV27 and TRBJ1-2; TRBD1 might be the D (5 bases). CDR1 and CDR2 from the germline V gene are MNHEY and SMNVEV (reference sequence). Trimming shortened V by 1 base and J by 4 bases, and 13 bases separated the two germline ends. CDR3 length equals 15 residues. CDR3 nucleotide sequence: TGTGCCAGCAGTTTATTGGGGGGTCGGAGCTATGGCTACACCTTC. Translated, it gives CASSLLGGRSYGYTF.

This clone was detected once. The chain is built from TRBV2 and TRBJ2-2; the D gene is possibly TRBD2 (5 bases). The V end was cut by 4 bases, the J end by 3 bases, with 12 bases between. The CDR3 has 15 amino acids. Germline V gene data show CDR1 as SNHLY and CDR2 as FYNNEI. The chain's CDR3 is CASSGGYGHTGELFF. In DNA, the CDR3 is TGTGCCAGCAGTGGAGGGTATGGGCACACCGGGGAGCTGTTTTTT.

This clone came up once. The chain links TRBV6-5 to TRBJ1-4; D is unclear. CDR1 is MNHEY, CDR2 SVGAGI, per germline. The CDR3 is made up of 13 amino acids. V gave up 5 bases and J gave up 5 bases, with 9 bases separating them. The CDR3: CASSPQSNEKLFF. CDR3 DNA: TGTGCCAGCAGTCCTCAGTCGAATGAAAAACTGTTTTTT.

The chain couples TRBV18 to TRBJ1-2, with TRBD1 as a possible D gene (6 bases). CDR1 KGHSH and CDR2 LQKENI come from the germline V gene. This CDR3 contains 16 residues. V lost 0 bases and J 7 bases, leaving 18 bases between the germline ends. The CDR3 sequence is CASSPPLQGLTRGYTF. The DNA for the CDR3 is TGTGCCAGCTCACCACCGTTGCAGGGGTTAACGCGTGGCTACACCTTC.

The chain joins TRBV2 to TRBJ2-7; D gene uncertain. Trimming pared 8 bases from V and 5 bases from J, leaving 16 bases between. The CDR3 has 13 amino acids. CDR1 and CDR2 from the germline V gene are SNHLY and FYNNEI. CDR3 nucleotide sequence: TGTGCCAGCCGGGTTGCAGGTTCTAACGAGCAGTACTTC. Its translation is CASRVAGSNEQYF. Complete variable domain (other parts from reference TRBV2 and TRBJ2-7): EPEVTQTPSHQVTQMGQEVILRCVPISNHLYFYWYRQILGQKVEFLVSFYNNEISEKSEIFDDQFSVERPDGSNFTLKIRSTKLEDSAMYFCASRVAGSNEQYFGPGTRLTVT.

The V and J genes are TRBV11-2 and TRBJ2-5; 8 positions agree with TRBD1. CDR1 is SGHAT, CDR2 FQNNGV, per germline. V trimming: 2 bases; J trimming: 2 bases; junction bases outside the gene matches: 4. This CDR3 spans 15 amino acids. The CDR3: CASSLSQGAQETQYF. The CDR3 DNA sequence: TGTGCCAGCAGCTTATCCCAGGGGGCACAAGAGACCCAGTACTTC.

The V call is TRBV2, the J call TRBJ1-1; D perhaps matches TRBD1 (6 bases). Germline loops: CDR1 SNHLY, CDR2 FYNNEI. The CDR3 length is 14 residues. V lost 6 bases to trimming and J lost 6 bases, with 17 bases between them. CDR3 loop: CASRPDSGSPEAFF. The CDR3 bases are TGTGCCAGCAGGCCGGACAGCGGTTCACCTGAAGCTTTCTTT.

The genes are TRBV6-5 and TRBJ2-1; D is unclear. This CDR3 is built from 11 residues. V was trimmed by 7 bases and J by 7 bases, leaving 8 bases between them. The germline CDR1 and CDR2 sequences are MNHEY and SVGAGI. CDR3 loop: CASKTSNEQFF. Here the CDR3 DNA reads TGTGCCAGCAAGACTTCAAATGAGCAGTTCTTC.

This chain connects TRBV6-4 to TRBJ1-1, with 9 positions matching TRBD1. The CDR3 loop spans 13 amino acids. Germline trimming cut 6 bases from V and 4 bases from J; bases unmatched to any gene: 3. Looked up from germline, CDR1 is MRHNA and CDR2 is SNTAGT. The CDR3 region is CASRGQGSTEAFF. As DNA, the CDR3 is TGTGCCAGCAGGGGACAGGGTTCCACTGAAGCTTTCTTT.

The chain carries TRBV5-4 and TRBJ1-1; weak D call: TRBD1 (6 bases). Trimming shortened V by 7 bases and J by 0 bases, and 13 bases separated the two germline ends. CDR1 is SGHNT and CDR2 is YYREEE in the germline V gene (reference sequence). The CDR3 is 14 residues long. The CDR3 protein is CASGDQGMNTEAFF. The CDR3 region has the DNA TGTGCCAGCGGGGATCAGGGGATGAACACTGAAGCTTTCTTT.

This clone was detected only a few times. The CDR3, as DNA: TGTGCCAGCAGCTTAGCAAGTCAAGAGACCCAGTACTTC. Its translation is CASSLASQETQYF. This sequence joins TRBV7-9 and TRBJ2-5, with D uncertain. Germline V CDR1 and CDR2: SEHNR, FQNEAQ (reference sequence). This CDR3 comprises 13 residues. The V end was cut by 0 bases, the J end by 2 bases, with 4 bases between.

Here the CDR3 DNA reads TGTGCCAGCAGCTTAGGCCCTCCAGGGGCAAACACCATATATTTT. Translation: CASSLGPPGANTIYF. The genes are TRBV7-2 and TRBJ1-3; D possibly corresponds to TRBD1 (6 bases). Trimming stripped 1 base from V and 6 bases from J, with 13 bases between. The germline V gene has CDR1 SGHTA and CDR2 FQGNSA. The CDR3 loop spans 15 amino acids.

This sequence joins TRBV7-8 and TRBJ1-1; no clear D. Germline V CDR1 and CDR2: SGHVS, FQNEAQ. Trimming stripped 4 bases from V and 6 bases from J, with 18 bases between. This CDR3 region has 15 residues. The CDR3 loop is CASSSANTPRAEAFF. DNA of the CDR3: TGTGCCAGCAGCTCAGCTAACACCCCCCGCGCTGAAGCTTTCTTT.

The chain has TRBV5-6 and TRBJ2-3, with a possible D match to TRBD1 (6 bases). Between the trimmed V and J ends, which lost 3 bases and 3 bases, there was a span of 17 bases. The germline V gene encodes CDR1 SGHDT and CDR2 YYEEEE. There are 16 residues in the CDR3. The CDR3 coding sequence is TGTGCCAGCAGCTCGTTACAGGGAATGATTACAGATACGCAGTATTTT. Its protein product is CASSSLQGMITDTQYF.

The chain carries TRBV18 and TRBJ1-2; D unclear. V lost 2 bases, J lost 0 bases, and 7 bases lay in between. The germline gives CDR1 KGHSH, CDR2 LQKENI. The CDR3 length is 14 residues. The CDR3 DNA sequence: TGTGCCAGCTCACCAATGAAAGCTAACTATGGCTACACCTTC. Protein sequence: CASSPMKANYGYTF. Supplemented by reference TRBV18 and TRBJ1-2, the full variable domain reads NAGVMQNPRHLVRRRGQEARLRCSPMKGHSHVYWYRQLPEEGLKFMVYLQKENIIDESGMPKERFSAEFPKEGPSILRIQQVVRGDSAAYFCASSPMKANYGYTFGSGTRLTVV.

The chain uses TRBV10-3 and TRBJ1-2; possible D gene TRBD1, 5 bases. Germline CDR1 and CDR2: ENHRY and SYGVKD. The V and J ends lost 4 bases and 6 bases respectively, with 6 bases between them. The CDR3 is 11 amino acids. CDR3 in amino acids: CAISVGDGYTF. The CDR3 DNA sequence: TGTGCCATCAGTGTGGGGGATGGCTACACCTTC.

The V and J genes are TRBV3-1 (or the pseudogene TRBV3-2) and TRBJ2-7; tentatively, D is TRBD1 (6 bases). The V end was cut by 0 bases, the J end by 0 bases, with 18 bases between. Per the germline V gene, CDR1 is LGHDT and CDR2 is YNNKEL (reference sequence). The CDR3 spans 18 residues. The CDR3 nucleotides read TGTGCCAGCAGCCAAGAGAGTGAGGCCAGGGGCTACTCCTACGAGCAGTACTTC. Its protein product is CASSQESEARGYSYEQYF.

The chain is built from TRBV5-5 and TRBJ2-3; TRBD2 aligns across 9 bases. The CDR3 is 13 amino acids. Losses at the gene ends were 3 bases for V and 6 bases for J; bases not matched to a gene: 2. Germline CDR1 and CDR2: SGHKS and YYEKEE (reference sequence). CDR3 protein: CASSSTSGDTQYF. The DNA of the CDR3 is TGTGCCAGCAGCTCGACTAGCGGCGATACGCAGTATTTT.

J is TRBJ2-3 and V is TRBV5-1, with D hard to call. The ends were cut back, 4 bases at V and 3 bases at J, with 15 bases in the middle. This CDR3 is 15 amino acids long. Germline-derived CDR1 and CDR2 are SGHRS and YFSETQ. DNA of the CDR3: TGCGCCAGCAGCCTTGGTGTGGCCTCGACAGATACGCAGTATTTT. The encoded protein is CASSLGVASTDTQYF. Full variable domain (missing parts from reference TRBV5-1 and TRBJ2-3): KAGVTQTPRYLIKTRGQQVTLSCSPISGHRSVSWYQQTPGQGLQFLFEYFSETQRNKGNFPGRFSGRQFSNSRSEMNVSTLELGDSALYLCASSLGVASTDTQYFGPGTRLTVL.

This clone appeared once. The chain couples TRBV3-1 (or the pseudogene TRBV3-2) to TRBJ1-3, with D possibly matching TRBD1 (5 bases). The V end lost 3 bases, the J end lost 2 bases, and 11 bases lay between the germline ends. CDR3 length equals 15 residues. The germline V gene encodes CDR1 LGHDT and CDR2 YNNKEL (reference sequence). The CDR3 region is CASSHRDRAGNTIYF. The CDR3 nucleotides read TGTGCCAGCAGCCACCGGGACCGCGCTGGAAACACCATATATTTT.

The chain links TRBV5-1 to TRBJ2-7; TRBD1 matches at 9 bases. The CDR3 runs 14 residues. J lost 2 bases, V lost 4 bases, and 4 bases had no gene match. In germline, CDR1 is SGHRS, CDR2 YFSETQ. The CDR3: CASSLGTGTYEQYF. DNA of the CDR3: TGCGCCAGCAGCCTCGGGACAGGGACCTACGAGCAGTACTTC.

The chain employs TRBV4-1 and TRBJ2-7, with D possibly matching TRBD2 (6 bases). The germline V gene encodes CDR1 MGHRA and CDR2 YSYEKL. V dropped 0 bases and J dropped 1 base, with 10 bases sitting between them. The CDR3 consists of 15 residues. The CDR3 here is CASSQEASVSYEQYF. CDR3 sequence (DNA): TGCGCCAGCAGCCAAGAGGCTAGCGTGTCCTACGAGCAGTACTTC.

The sample holds many counts of this clone. The rearrangement uses TRBV5-6 and TRBJ1-2; weak D call: TRBD1 (6 bases). CDR3 size: 15 residues. CDR1 and CDR2 from the germline V gene are SGHDT and YYEEEE. Trimming cost V 3 bases and J 4 bases, with 16 bases left between them. CDR3 residues: CASSSWPTGIYGYTF. The CDR3 DNA reads as TGTGCCAGCAGCTCCTGGCCGACAGGCATCTATGGCTACACCTTC.

CDR3 bases: TGTGCCAGCATCCTTACAGGGGTCGGCACTGAAGCTTTCTTT. Its translation: CASILTGVGTEAFF. This chain joins TRBV11-2 and TRBJ1-1; the match to TRBD1 covers 7 bases. This CDR3 is 14 amino acids long. Looked up from germline, CDR1 is SGHAT and CDR2 is FQNNGV. J lost 4 bases, V lost 7 bases, and 9 bases had no gene match.

The rearrangement links TRBV6-6 to TRBJ1-6, with 7 bases matching TRBD1. CDR3 length: 14 amino acids. Germline CDR1 MNHNY, CDR2 SVGAGI (reference sequence). V lost 6 bases and J lost 7; bases outside the gene matches: 6. CDR3 protein: CASSPTGENSPLHF. The DNA of the CDR3 is TGTGCCAGCAGCCCCACAGGGGAAAATTCACCCCTCCACTTT.

This chain connects TRBV4-1 to TRBJ2-2; the D is unclear. The CDR3 runs 13 residues. Trimming removed 0 bases from V and 7 bases from J, with 6 bases in between. CDR1 is MGHRA and CDR2 is YSYEKL in the germline V gene. CDR3 loop: CASSQDVNGELFF. The CDR3 DNA is TGCGCCAGCAGCCAAGATGTAAACGGGGAGCTGTTTTTT.

The count of this clone is one. This rearrangement joins TRBV6-5 to TRBJ2-6, with a weak D call TRBD2 (5 bases). This CDR3 is 14 amino acids long. CDR1 and CDR2 (germline): MNHEY, SVGAGI. Trimming took 10 bases from V and 3 from J, leaving 13 bases between them. The CDR3: CATVRTLGANVLTF. The CDR3 DNA reads TGTGCCACTGTGAGGACTCTTGGGGCCAACGTCCTGACTTTC.